This T cell receptor (beta chain) was captured in a study of neurological immune-mediated disorders. A note on this clonotype: As yet, its antigen is unknown.

The cDNA came from 5'RACE with 10-nucleotide random UMIs. Each CDR3 protein is one row after TCRdb ran MiXCR on the 5' RACE reads. Of under 35,000 distinct CDR3 sequences detected, about 1.6% appear once; the ten largest clones hold roughly 8.7%. Study findings and constraints: With the multiple sclerosis repertoire cluster, none of the clinical or MRI features showed an association.

The CDR3 sequence is 14 residues long. The ends were cut back, 5 bases at V and 10 bases at J, with 18 bases in the middle. Per the germline V gene, CDR1 is SSHAT and CDR2 is FNYEAQ (reference sequence). V gene TRBV7-7 combines with J gene TRBJ2-1, with D possibly matching TRBD2 (6 bases). The source is a woman in her 30s with multiple sclerosis. The specimen sequenced was PBMCs. CDR3: CASSRDSGYSEQFF. The CDR3 DNA sequence: TGTGCCAGCAGCCGGGACTCAGGGTATAGCGAGCAGTTCTTC.